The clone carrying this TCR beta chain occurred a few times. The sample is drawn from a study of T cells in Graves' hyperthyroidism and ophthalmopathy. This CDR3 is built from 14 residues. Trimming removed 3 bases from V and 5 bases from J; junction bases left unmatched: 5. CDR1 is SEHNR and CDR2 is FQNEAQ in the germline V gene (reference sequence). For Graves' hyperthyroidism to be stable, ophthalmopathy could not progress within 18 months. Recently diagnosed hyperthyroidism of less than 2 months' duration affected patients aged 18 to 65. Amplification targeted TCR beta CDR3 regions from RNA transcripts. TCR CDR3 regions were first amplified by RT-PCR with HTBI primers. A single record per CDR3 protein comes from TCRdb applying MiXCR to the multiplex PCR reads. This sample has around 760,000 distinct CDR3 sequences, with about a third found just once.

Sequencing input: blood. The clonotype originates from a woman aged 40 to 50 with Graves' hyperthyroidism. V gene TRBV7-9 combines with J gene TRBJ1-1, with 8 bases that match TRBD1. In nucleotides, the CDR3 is TGTGCCAGCAGCTTCGGGACAGGAGAGACTGAAGCTTTCTTT. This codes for CASSFGTGETEAFF.